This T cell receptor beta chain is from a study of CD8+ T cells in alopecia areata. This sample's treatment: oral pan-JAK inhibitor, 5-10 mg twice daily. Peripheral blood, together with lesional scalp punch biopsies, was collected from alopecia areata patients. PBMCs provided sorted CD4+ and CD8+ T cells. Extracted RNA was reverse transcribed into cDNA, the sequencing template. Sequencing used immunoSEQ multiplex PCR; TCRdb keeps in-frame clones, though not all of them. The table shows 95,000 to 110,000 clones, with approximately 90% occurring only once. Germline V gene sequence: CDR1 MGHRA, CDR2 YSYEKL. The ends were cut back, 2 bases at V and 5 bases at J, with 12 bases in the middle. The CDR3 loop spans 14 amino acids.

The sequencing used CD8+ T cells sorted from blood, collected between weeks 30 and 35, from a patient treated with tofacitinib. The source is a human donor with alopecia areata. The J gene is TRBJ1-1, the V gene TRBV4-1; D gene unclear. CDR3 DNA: TGCGCCAGCAGCCAACGGCCGTCTGGGACTGAAGCTTTCTTT. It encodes CASSQRPSGTEAFF.